This T cell receptor beta chain appears in the sequencing data of a study of human T cells and chemical hapten exposure. On the study more broadly: The variation in per-sample TCR yields arose mainly from small differences in pooled library volumes. Broader study findings: Expanded TCRs produced significantly more large CDR3 similarity clusters than controls did.

Time point noted: patch test 2, 6 weeks after DPC sensitization. Documented treatment: therapeutic diphenylcyclopropenone sensitization with weekly scalp DPC. Prior to application of each patch test, blood was drawn. The authors' total RNA extraction used unfractionated whole blood. The CDR3 extends over 14 amino acids. Trimming took off 2 bases at V and 8 bases at J, with 12 bases between the two ends. CDR1 is MDHEN, CDR2 SYDVKM, per germline. This clonotype was picked up many times. What it binds is not known. TCRdb fed the RACE reads into MiXCR, producing one record per CDR3 protein. The sample includes 360,000 or so distinct CDR3 sequences, about 6% of them seen just once.

The chain links TRBV28 to TRBJ1-4; D perhaps matches TRBD1 (6 bases). The TCR was taken from a woman younger than 35 with alopecia areata. Some clones in this sample may be carry-over from other donors' samples. Sample: whole blood, taken in connection with sensitization to the hapten diphenylcyclopropenone (DPC). CDR3 protein: CASSLTGFSEKLFF. The CDR3 region has the DNA TGTGCCAGCAGTTTAACAGGGTTTAGCGAAAAACTGTTTTTT.